Sequencing of this T cell receptor beta chain was carried out in a study of blood T cell repertoires in COVID-19. Study background: T cells, B-cell-depleted T cells, or PBMCs supplied cDNA or gDNA.

Per the authors' pipeline: For nucleated cells, counts were estimated from reference gene primer amplification. Produced via immunoSEQ multiplex PCR; TCRdb's table is partial and in-frame only. V and J calls and clone size are copied from that table; D and trimming were computed from the DNA. The data show over 100,000 clones, 75% to 90% seen once. Sequenced input: peripheral blood. The TCR comes from a woman in her 70s with acute or convalescent COVID-19.

The CDR3 is CASSEILAGANEQFF. DNA for the CDR3: TGTGCCAGCAGCGAGATACTAGCGGGAGCCAATGAGCAGTTCTTC. This chain joins TRBV7-6 and TRBJ2-1, with TRBD2 identical over 11 bases. The CDR3 runs to 15 residues. Per germline, CDR1 SGHVS and CDR2 FNYEAQ. V dropped 5 bases and J dropped 6; count of bases not matched to a gene: 6. Full variable domain (missing parts from reference TRBV7-6 and TRBJ2-1): GAGVSQSPRYKVTKRGQDVALRCDPISGHVSLYWYRQALGQGPEFLTYFNYEAQQDKSGLPNDRFSAERPEGSISTLTIQRTEQRDSAMYRCASSEILAGANEQFFGPGTRLTVL.